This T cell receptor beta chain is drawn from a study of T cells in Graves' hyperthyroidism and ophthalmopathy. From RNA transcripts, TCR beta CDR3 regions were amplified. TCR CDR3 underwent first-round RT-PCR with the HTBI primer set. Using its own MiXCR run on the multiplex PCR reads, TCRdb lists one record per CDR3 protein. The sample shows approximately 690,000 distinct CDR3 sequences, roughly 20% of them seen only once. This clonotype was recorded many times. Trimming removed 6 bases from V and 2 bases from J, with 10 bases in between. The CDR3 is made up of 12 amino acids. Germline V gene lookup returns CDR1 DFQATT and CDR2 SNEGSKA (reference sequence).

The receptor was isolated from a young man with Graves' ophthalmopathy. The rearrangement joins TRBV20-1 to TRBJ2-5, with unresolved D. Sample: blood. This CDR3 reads CSAEQFQETQYF. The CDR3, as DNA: TGCAGTGCCGAACAGTTTCAAGAGACCCAGTACTTC.